The entry that follows covers one T cell receptor (beta chain) sequence. The data stem from a study of blood T cell repertoires in COVID-19. Produced via immunoSEQ multiplex PCR; TCRdb's table is partial and in-frame only. The table has under 150,000 clones, 75% to 90% seen once. Enrolled during active infection, Seattle patients were then followed longitudinally. The sequenced material came from peripheral blood. This TCR derives from a woman aged 55-70 years with COVID-19, enrolled during active disease.

The CDR3 here is CASSSSDRITTGELFF. In DNA form, the CDR3 reads TGTGCCAGCAGTTCCTCGGACAGGATTACGACCGGGGAGCTGTTTTTT. The chain links TRBV27 to TRBJ2-2, with 7 bases aligning to TRBD1. CDR1 and CDR2 (germline): MNHEY, SMNVEV (reference sequence). The CDR3 is 16 amino acids. V trimming: 4 bases; J trimming: 5 bases; junction bases outside the gene matches: 10.